Below, one T cell receptor beta chain is given with its context. Its antigen remains unknown. The germline V gene has CDR1 PRHDT and CDR2 FYEKMQ (reference sequence). J lost 3 bases, V lost 4 bases, and 2 bases had no gene match. CDR3 length equals 14 residues. This entry comes from a study of CD8+ T cells in alopecia areata. Study-level background: Oral tofacitinib (5 to 10 mg twice daily) was administered to treated patients. Tofacitinib lasted 6 to 18 months, then 6 months off drug.

Regarding the study as a whole: Many expanded lesional clones persisted during tofacitinib (in both scalp and blood).

Once RNA had been extracted, it was reverse transcribed into cDNA to act as the sequencing template. The repertoire was sequenced with immunoSEQ multiplex PCR; TCRdb's copy has only in-frame clones and lacks some. The sample holds some 150,000 clones, around 86% seen once. Documented treatment: oral pan-JAK inhibitor, 5-10 mg twice daily. The sample in question was CD8+ T cells sorted from blood, obtained at week 4, from a patient treated with tofacitinib. This TCR was recovered from a human donor with alopecia areata. This chain uses TRBV13 with TRBJ2-7, with 11 bases lining up with TRBD1. The CDR3 reads CASSSGTGGYEQYF. CDR3 nucleotides: TGTGCCAGCAGCTCCGGGACAGGGGGCTACGAGCAGTACTTC.